This TCR beta chain was identified in a study of shared clonotypes between healthy human individuals. The CDR3 covers 15 residues. The germline gives CDR1 GTSNPN, CDR2 SVGIG (reference sequence). V shed 1 base, J shed 2 bases, and the junction held 7 bases outside the gene matches. Assay: immunoSEQ multiplex PCR; the TCRdb copy retains only in-frame clones and omits some. The sample holds about 1 million clones; more than 65% are singletons and the top ten take around 1.4%. The gene calls are TRBV30 and TRBJ1-1; TRBD1 matches at 7 bases. This TCR came from a man aged 18-30 years in good health. Input material: memory CD4+ T cells sorted from blood. Stated subset: CD45RA-negative fraction. The CDR3 DNA is TGTGCCTGGAGTGGGTTAAGGGGGCGAAACACTGAAGCTTTCTTT. Its protein product is CAWSGLRGRNTEAFF.